These T cell receptor beta chains were read from a single sample in a study of T cells in Graves' hyperthyroidism and ophthalmopathy. TCRdb re-called the multiplex PCR reads with MiXCR, one entry per CDR3 protein. The data show around 760,000 distinct CDR3 sequences, about a third seen once. Specimen: blood. These receptors all stem from a woman in her thirties or forties with Graves' hyperthyroidism. Both conserved end residues are part of each CDR3. The D gene is left open where the match is weak. Rows give clone size only sometimes, using once, few, many, or a class for an expanded clone.

clone_size	v_call	j_call	d_call	cdr3_nt	cdr3_aa
many	TRBV19	TRBJ2-7	TRBD1	TGTGCCAGTACTCACCGGGACAGGCCCTACGAGCAGTACTTC	CASTHRDRPYEQYF
-	TRBV25-1	TRBJ2-5	TRBD1	TGTGCCAGCAGTGAATACGGCAGGGGGATGGAGACCCAGTACTTC	CASSEYGRGMETQYF
few	TRBV4-1	TRBJ1-1	-	TGCGCCAGCAGCCTCAACCACATGAACACTGAAGCTTTCTTT	CASSLNHMNTEAFF
-	TRBV14	TRBJ1-4	-	TGTGCCAGCAGCCAAGCGGGGGCAGCCGGGGAAAAACTGTTTTTT	CASSQAGAAGEKLFF
-	TRBV19	TRBJ2-1	-	TGTGCCAGTAAGGAACGGACGACCTACAATGAGCAGTTCTTC	CASKERTTYNEQFF
many	TRBV5-1	TRBJ1-1	-	TGCGCCAGCAGCTTGCTAGGTGGGGAGAACACTGAAGCTTTCTTT	CASSLLGGENTEAFF
few	TRBV6-1	TRBJ1-1	TRBD1	TGTGCCAGCAGCGAAGGACAGGGGGCGAACACTGAAGCTTTCTTT	CASSEGQGANTEAFF
-	TRBV6-5	TRBJ1-2	-	TGTGCCAGCAGTTACTCGTGGGGGGATGGCTACACCTTC	CASSYSWGDGYTF
many	TRBV12-3/TRBV12-4	TRBJ2-5	-	TGTGCCAGCAGTTTCGGACCGCAGACCCAGTACTTC	CASSFGPQTQYF
-	TRBV7-9	TRBJ2-2	TRBD1	TGTGCCAGCAGCTTAGAATGGACAGGGGACACCGGGGAGCTGTTTTTT	CASSLEWTGDTGELFF
few	TRBV3-1	TRBJ1-1	-	TGTGCCAGCAGCCAAGATTCACGGGGGGGTGAAGCTTTCTTT	CASSQDSRGGEAFF
-	TRBV10-3	TRBJ2-5	-	TGTGCCATCAGAGGGACGGAGACCCAGTACTTC	CAIRGTETQYF
many	TRBV19	TRBJ2-7	TRBD2	TGTGCCAGTAATCGTGGGGGGGACTCCTACGAGCAGTACTTC	CASNRGGDSYEQYF
many	TRBV10-3	TRBJ1-1	TRBD1	TGTGCCATCAGACCGGGACAGGGTAACACTGAAGCTTTCTTT	CAIRPGQGNTEAFF
many	TRBV7-2	TRBJ2-7	-	TGTGCCAGCAGCTTAGCTGGGGTCGCCTACGAGCAGTACTTC	CASSLAGVAYEQYF
-	TRBV20-1	TRBJ2-5	-	TGCAGTGCTAGAGCGCGGGGAAACCAAGAGACCCAGTACTTC	CSARARGNQETQYF
many	TRBV12-3/TRBV12-4	TRBJ1-5	-	TGTGCCAGCAGTTTTGGAGGGAATAGCAATCAGCCCCAGCATTTT	CASSFGGNSNQPQHF
-	TRBV6-6	TRBJ1-2	-	TGTATAAGCAGGGGCGCGGATTACGGCTACACCTTC	CISRGADYGYTF
-	TRBV5-1	TRBJ2-7	TRBD2	TGTGCCAGCAGACCTCGCGGGAGGGACGAGCAGTACTTC	CASRPRGRDEQYF
-	TRBV6-1	TRBJ1-1	-	TGTGCCAGCAGTAAACAGGGTTCTGAAGCTTTCTTT	CASSKQGSEAFF
-	TRBV24-1	TRBJ2-1	-	TGTGCCACCAGTCTGGAGGGATCCTACAATGAGCAGTTCTTC	CATSLEGSYNEQFF
few	TRBV28	TRBJ1-2	-	TGTGCCAGCACCCTGGGGGGGTATGGCTACACCTTC	CASTLGGYGYTF
-	TRBV7-9	TRBJ1-6	-	TGTGCCAGCAGCTTAGTTATCGGGGAGGATTCACCCCTCCACTTT	CASSLVIGEDSPLHF
few	TRBV10-3	TRBJ1-2	-	TGTGCCGCCGGGGGTTATTTTAACTATGGCTACACCTTC	CAAGGYFNYGYTF
-	TRBV10-2	TRBJ2-3	TRBD2	TGCGCCAGCAGTGAGGGGGGGGGAGATACGCAGTATTTT	CASSEGGGDTQYF
many	TRBV7-3	TRBJ1-1	-	TGTGCCAGCAGCTTCGAGTCGAACACTGAAGCTTTCTTT	CASSFESNTEAFF
many	TRBV12-3/TRBV12-4	TRBJ2-6	TRBD1	TGTGCCAGCAGAACAACAGGGGTTGGGGCCAACGTCCTGACTTTC	CASRTTGVGANVLTF
few	TRBV7-2	TRBJ1-3	-	TGTGCCAGCAGTCGAACAGGGCCCGGAAACACCATATATTTT	CASSRTGPGNTIYF